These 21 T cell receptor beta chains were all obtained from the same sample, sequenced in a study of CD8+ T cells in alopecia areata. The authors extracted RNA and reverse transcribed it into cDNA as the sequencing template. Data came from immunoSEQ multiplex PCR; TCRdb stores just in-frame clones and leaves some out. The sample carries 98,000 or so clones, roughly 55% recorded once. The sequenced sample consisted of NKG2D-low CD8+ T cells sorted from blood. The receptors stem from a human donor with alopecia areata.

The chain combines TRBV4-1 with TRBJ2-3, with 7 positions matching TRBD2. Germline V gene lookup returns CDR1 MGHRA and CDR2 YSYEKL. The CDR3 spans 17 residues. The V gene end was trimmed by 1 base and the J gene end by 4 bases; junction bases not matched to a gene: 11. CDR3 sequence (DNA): TGCGCCAGCAGCCAAGTCGGCTCGGGAGGTTCCCCAGATACGCAGTATTTT. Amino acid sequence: CASSQVGSGGSPDTQYF.

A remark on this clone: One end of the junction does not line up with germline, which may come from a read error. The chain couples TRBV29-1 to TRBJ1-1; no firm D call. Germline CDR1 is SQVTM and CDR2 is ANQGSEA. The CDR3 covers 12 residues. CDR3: CSVKDRGNEAFF. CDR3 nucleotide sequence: TGCAGCGTTAAAGATCGGGGTAATGAAGCTTTCTTT.

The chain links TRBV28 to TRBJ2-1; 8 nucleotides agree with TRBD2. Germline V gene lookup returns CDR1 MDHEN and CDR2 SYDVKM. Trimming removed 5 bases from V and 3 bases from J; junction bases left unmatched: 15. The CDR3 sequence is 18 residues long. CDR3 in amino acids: CASSTPEGAGGHYNEQFF. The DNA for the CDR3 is TGTGCCAGCAGTACCCCGGAGGGTGCGGGAGGTCACTACAATGAGCAGTTCTTC.

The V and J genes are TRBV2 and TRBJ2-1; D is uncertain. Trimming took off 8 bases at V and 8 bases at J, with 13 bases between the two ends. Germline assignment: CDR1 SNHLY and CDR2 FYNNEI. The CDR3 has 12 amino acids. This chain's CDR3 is CASGNGLDEQFF. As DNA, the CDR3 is TGTGCCAGCGGGAATGGGTTGGATGAGCAGTTCTTC.

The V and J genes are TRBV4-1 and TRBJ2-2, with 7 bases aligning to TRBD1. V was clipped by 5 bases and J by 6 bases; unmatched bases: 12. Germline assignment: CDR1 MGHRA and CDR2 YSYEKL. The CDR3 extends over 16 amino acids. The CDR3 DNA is TGCGCCAGCAGCGCGATTGACAGGGAGACCGCCGGGGAGCTGTTTTTT. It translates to CASSAIDRETAGELFF.

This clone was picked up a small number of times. In DNA form, the CDR3 reads TGTGCCAGCTCATCCGGACAGGGTACAGAGACCCAGTACTTC. Its protein product is CASSSGQGTETQYF. The chain recombines TRBV18 with TRBJ2-5; 8 positions match TRBD1. The CDR3 runs 14 residues. Germline-derived CDR1 and CDR2 are KGHSH and LQKENI. V was clipped by 5 bases and J by 4 bases; unmatched bases: 6. Complete variable domain (other parts from reference TRBV18 and TRBJ2-5): NAGVMQNPRHLVRRRGQEARLRCSPMKGHSHVYWYRQLPEEGLKFMVYLQKENIIDESGMPKERFSAEFPKEGPSILRIQQVVRGDSAAYFCASSSGQGTETQYFGPGTRLLVL.

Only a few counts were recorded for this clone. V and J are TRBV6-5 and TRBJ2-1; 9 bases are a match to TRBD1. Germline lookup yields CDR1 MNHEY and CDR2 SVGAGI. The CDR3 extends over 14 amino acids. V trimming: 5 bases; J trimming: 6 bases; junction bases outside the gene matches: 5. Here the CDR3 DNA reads TGTGCCAGCAGTCCCGGGACAGGGCTCAATGAGCAGTTCTTC. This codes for CASSPGTGLNEQFF.

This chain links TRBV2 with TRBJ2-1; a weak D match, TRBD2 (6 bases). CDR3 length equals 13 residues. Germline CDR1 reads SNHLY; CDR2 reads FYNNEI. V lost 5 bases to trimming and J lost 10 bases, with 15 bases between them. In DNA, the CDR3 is TGTGCCAGCAGTTCATGGGGGGTCATAGAGCAGTTCTTC. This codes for CASSSWGVIEQFF.

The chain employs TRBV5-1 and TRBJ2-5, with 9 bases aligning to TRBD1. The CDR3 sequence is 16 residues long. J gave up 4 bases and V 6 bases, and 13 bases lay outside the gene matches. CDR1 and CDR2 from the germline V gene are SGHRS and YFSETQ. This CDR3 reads CASKAWPGQGAETQYF. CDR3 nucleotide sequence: TGCGCCAGCAAAGCTTGGCCGGGACAGGGTGCAGAGACCCAGTACTTC. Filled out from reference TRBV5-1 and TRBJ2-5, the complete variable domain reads KAGVTQTPRYLIKTRGQQVTLSCSPISGHRSVSWYQQTPGQGLQFLFEYFSETQRNKGNFPGRFSGRQFSNSRSEMNVSTLELGDSALYLCASKAWPGQGAETQYFGPGTRLLVL.

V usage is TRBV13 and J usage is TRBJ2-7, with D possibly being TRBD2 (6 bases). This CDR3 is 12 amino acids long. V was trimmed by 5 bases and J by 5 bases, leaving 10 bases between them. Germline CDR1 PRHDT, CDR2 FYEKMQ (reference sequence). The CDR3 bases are TGTGCCAGCAGCGGGGAGGTGGACGAGCAGTACTTC. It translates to CASSGEVDEQYF.

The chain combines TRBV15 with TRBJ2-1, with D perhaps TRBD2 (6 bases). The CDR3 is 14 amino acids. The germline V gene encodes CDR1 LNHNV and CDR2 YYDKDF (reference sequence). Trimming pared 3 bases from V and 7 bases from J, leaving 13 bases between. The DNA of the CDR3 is TGTGCCACCAGCAGCGGGACTGAACGAAATGAGCAGTTCTTC. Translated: CATSSGTERNEQFF. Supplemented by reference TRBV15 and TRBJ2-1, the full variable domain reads DAMVIQNPRYQVTQFGKPVTLSCSQTLNHNVMYWYQQKSSQAPKLLFHYYDKDFNNEADTPDNFQSRRPNTSFCFLDIRSPGLGDTAMYLCATSSGTERNEQFFGPGTRLTVL.

Here the CDR3 DNA reads TGCGCCAGCAGCCAAGTGGGTAGCGGGAGTCGGGGTTGGGCGAATGAGCAGTTCTTC. As protein: CASSQVGSGSRGWANEQFF. The chain employs TRBV4-1 and TRBJ2-1, with TRBD2 matching 9 bases. CDR3 length equals 19 residues. The V gene end was trimmed by 1 base and the J gene end by 7 bases; junction bases not matched to a gene: 17. The germline V gene encodes CDR1 MGHRA and CDR2 YSYEKL.

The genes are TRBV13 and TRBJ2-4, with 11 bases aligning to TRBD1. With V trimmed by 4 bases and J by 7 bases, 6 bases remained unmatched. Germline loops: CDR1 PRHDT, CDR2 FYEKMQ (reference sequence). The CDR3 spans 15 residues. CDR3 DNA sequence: TGTGCCAGCAGCTCTGGACAGGGGGCTGGGAACATTCAGTACTTC. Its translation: CASSSGQGAGNIQYF. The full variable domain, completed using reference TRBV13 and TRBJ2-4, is AAGVIQSPRHLIKEKRETATLKCYPIPRHDTVYWYQQGPGQDPQFLISFYEKMQSDKGSIPDRFSAQQFSDYHSELNMSSLELGDSALYFCASSSGQGAGNIQYFGAGTRLSVL.

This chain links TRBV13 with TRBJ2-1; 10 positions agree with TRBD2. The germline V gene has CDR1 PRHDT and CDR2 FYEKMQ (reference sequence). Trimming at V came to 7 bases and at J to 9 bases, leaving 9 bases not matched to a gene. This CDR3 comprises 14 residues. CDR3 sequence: CASNPSGRAGEQFF. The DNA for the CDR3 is TGTGCCAGCAACCCTAGCGGGAGAGCTGGTGAGCAGTTCTTC.

In DNA, the CDR3 is TGTGCCAGCAGCGTCCAAGGGGGAGGGCCTACAGATACGCAGTATTTT. This encodes CASSVQGGGPTDTQYF. V gene TRBV9 combines with J gene TRBJ2-3, with D perhaps TRBD2 (7 bases). The V end was cut by 2 bases, the J end by 3 bases, with 16 bases between. Per the germline V gene, CDR1 is SGDLS and CDR2 is YYNGEE. The length of the CDR3 is 16 residues.

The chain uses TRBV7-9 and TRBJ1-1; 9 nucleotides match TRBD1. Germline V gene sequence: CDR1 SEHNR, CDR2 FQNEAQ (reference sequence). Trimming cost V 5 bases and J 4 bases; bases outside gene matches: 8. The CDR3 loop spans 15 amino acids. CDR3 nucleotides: TGTGCCAGCAGCAAAGGACAGGGGACGGGCACTGAAGCTTTCTTT. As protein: CASSKGQGTGTEAFF.

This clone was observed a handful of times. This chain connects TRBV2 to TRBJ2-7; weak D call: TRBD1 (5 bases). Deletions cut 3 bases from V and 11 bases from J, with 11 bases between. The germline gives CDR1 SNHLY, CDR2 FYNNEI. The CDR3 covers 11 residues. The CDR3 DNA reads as TGTGCCAGCAGTGAGCCCCAGGGAAAGTACTTC. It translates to CASSEPQGKYF.

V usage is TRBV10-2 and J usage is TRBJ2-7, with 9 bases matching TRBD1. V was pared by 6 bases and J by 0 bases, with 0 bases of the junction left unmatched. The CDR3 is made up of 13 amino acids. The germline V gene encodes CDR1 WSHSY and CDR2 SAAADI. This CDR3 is CASRTGGSYEQYF. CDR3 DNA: TGCGCCAGCAGGACAGGGGGCTCCTACGAGCAGTACTTC.

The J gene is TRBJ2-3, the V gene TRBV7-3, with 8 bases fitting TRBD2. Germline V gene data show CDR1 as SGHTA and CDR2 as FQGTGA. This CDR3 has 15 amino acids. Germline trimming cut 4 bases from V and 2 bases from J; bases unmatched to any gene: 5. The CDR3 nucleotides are TGTGCCAGCAGCTCGAGCGGGGGTCACACAGATACGCAGTATTTT. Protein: CASSSSGGHTDTQYF.

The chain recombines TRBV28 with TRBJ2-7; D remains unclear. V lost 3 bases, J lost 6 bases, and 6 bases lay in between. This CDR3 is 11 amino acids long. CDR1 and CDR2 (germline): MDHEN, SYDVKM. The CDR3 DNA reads TGTGCCAGCAGTTTTGGGGTCGAGCAGTACTTC. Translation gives CASSFGVEQYF.

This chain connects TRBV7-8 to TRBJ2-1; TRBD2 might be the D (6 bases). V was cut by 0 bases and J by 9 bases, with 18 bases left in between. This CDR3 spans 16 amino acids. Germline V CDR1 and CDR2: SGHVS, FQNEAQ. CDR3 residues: CASSLAGEVLGTEQFF. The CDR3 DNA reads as TGTGCCAGCAGCTTAGCGGGGGAGGTCCTCGGCACTGAGCAGTTCTTC.